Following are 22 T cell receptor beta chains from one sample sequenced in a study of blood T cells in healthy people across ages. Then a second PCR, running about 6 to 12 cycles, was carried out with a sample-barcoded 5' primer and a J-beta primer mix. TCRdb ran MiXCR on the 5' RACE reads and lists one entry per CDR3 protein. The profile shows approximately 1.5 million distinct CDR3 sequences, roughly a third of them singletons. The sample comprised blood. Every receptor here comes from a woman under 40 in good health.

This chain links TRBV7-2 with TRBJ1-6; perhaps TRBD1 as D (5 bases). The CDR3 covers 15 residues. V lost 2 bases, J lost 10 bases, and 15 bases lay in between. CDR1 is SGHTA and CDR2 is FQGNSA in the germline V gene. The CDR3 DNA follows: TGTGCCAGCAGCTTAAGCCCTGGGGCTGGATCACCCCTCCACTTT. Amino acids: CASSLSPGAGSPLHF.

CDR3 bases: TGCGCCAGCAGTGACCGCGTCTATAATGAAAAACTGTTTTTT. Its translation is CASSDRVYNEKLFF. V usage is TRBV4-1 and J usage is TRBJ1-4; D gene uncertain. Trimming stripped 6 bases from V and 4 bases from J, with 12 bases between. This CDR3 is built from 14 residues. Germline assignment: CDR1 MGHRA and CDR2 YSYEKL.

CDR3 protein: CASSLLTSGGLDTQYF. The DNA for the CDR3 is TGCGCCAGCAGCTTGTTAACTAGCGGGGGCCTAGATACGCAGTATTTT. This rearrangement joins TRBV5-1 to TRBJ2-3; TRBD2 matches 11 bases. J was trimmed by 5 bases and V by 1 base; bases with no gene match: 6. This CDR3 region has 16 residues. Germline V lookup: CDR1 SGHRS, CDR2 YFSETQ.

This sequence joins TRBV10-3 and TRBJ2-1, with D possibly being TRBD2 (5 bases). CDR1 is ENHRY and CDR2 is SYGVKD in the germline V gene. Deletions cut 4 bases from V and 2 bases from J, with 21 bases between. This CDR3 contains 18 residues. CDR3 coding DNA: TGTGCCATCAGTGGACGCGGAGTTGGGAGAGGCACCTACAATGAGCAGTTCTTC. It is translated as CAISGRGVGRGTYNEQFF.

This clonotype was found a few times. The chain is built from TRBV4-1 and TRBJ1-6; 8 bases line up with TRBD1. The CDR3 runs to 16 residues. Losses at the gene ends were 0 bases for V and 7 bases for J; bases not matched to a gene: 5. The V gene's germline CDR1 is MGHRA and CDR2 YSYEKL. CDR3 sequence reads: CASSQDRYRGNSPLHF. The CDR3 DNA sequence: TGCGCCAGCAGCCAAGATAGGTACAGGGGGAATTCACCCCTCCACTTT.

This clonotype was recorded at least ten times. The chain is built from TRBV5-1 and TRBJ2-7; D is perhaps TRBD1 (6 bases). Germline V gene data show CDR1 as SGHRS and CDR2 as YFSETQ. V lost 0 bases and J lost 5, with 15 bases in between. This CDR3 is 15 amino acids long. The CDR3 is CASSLGSAGGHEQYF. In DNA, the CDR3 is TGCGCCAGCAGCTTGGGTTCCGCTGGGGGCCACGAGCAGTACTTC.

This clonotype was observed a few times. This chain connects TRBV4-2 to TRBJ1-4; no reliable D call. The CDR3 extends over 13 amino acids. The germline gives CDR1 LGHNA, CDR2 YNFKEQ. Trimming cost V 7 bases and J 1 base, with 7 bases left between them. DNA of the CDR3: TGTGCCAGCAATCAGAAAACTAATGAAAAACTGTTTTTT. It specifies CASNQKTNEKLFF.

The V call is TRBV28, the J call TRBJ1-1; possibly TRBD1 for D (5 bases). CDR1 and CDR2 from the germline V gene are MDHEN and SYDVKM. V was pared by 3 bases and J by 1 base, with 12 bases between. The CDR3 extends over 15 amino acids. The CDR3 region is CASSFGGSRNTEAFF. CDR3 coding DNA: TGTGCCAGCAGTTTTGGGGGGTCGAGGAACACTGAAGCTTTCTTT.

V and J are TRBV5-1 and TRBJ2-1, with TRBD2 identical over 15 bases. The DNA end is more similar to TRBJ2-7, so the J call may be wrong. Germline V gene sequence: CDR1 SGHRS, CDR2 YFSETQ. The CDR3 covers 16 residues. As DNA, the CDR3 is TGCGCCAGCAACCCGGGACTAGCGGGGGGTTACAATGAGCAGTACTTC. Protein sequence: CASNPGLAGGYNEQYF.

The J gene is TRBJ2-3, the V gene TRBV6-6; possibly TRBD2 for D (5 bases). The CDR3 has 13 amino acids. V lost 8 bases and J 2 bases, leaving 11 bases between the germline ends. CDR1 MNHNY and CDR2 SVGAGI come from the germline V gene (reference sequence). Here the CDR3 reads CASQRTSTDTQYF. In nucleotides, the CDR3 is TGTGCCAGCCAGCGGACTTCCACAGATACGCAGTATTTT.

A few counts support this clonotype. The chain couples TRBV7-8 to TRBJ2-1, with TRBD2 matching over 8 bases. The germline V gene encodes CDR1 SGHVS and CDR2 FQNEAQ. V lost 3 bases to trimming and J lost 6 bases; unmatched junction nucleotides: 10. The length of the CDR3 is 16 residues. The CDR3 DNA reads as TGTGCCAGCAGCTTCTTCGTTAGCGGGACTGGCAATGAGCAGTTCTTC. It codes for CASSFFVSGTGNEQFF.

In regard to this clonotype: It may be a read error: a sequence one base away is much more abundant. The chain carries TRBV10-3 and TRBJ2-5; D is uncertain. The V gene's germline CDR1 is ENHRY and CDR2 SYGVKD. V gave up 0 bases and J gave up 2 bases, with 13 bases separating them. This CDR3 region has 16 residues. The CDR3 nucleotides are TGTGCCATCAGTGAGTCTGCACCCGGAGTTCAAGAGACCCAGTACTTC. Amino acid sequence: CAISESAPGVQETQYF.

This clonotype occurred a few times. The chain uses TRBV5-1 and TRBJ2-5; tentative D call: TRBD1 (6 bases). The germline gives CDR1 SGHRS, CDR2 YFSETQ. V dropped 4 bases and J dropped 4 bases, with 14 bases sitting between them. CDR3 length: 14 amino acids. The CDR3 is CASSAHRAGETQYF. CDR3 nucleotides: TGCGCCAGCAGCGCACACAGGGCAGGAGAGACCCAGTACTTC.

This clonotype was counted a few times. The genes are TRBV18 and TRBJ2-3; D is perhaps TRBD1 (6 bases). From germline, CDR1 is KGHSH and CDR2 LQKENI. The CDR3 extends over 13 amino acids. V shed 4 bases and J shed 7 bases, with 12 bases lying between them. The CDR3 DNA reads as TGTGCCAGCTCACTTAAGGGGGATCATACGCAGTATTTT. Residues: CASSLKGDHTQYF.

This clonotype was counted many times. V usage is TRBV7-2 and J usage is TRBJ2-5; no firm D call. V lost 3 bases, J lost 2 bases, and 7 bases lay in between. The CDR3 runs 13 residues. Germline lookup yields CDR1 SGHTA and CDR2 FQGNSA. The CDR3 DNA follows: TGTGCCAGCAGCTTTTTCCTTCAAGAGACCCAGTACTTC. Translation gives CASSFFLQETQYF. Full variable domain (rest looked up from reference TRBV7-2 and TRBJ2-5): GAGVSQSPSNKVTEKGKDVELRCDPISGHTALYWYRQSLGQGLEFLIYFQGNSAPDKSGLPSDRFSAERTGGSVSTLTIQRTQQEDSAVYLCASSFFLQETQYFGPGTRLLVL.

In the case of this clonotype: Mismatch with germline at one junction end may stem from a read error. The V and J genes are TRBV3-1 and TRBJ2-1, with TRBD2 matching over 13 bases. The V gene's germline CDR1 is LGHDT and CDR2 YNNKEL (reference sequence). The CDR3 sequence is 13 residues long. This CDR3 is CVSGTSGNNEQFF. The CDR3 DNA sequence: TGTGTCAGCGGGACTAGCGGGAACAATGAGCAGTTCTTC.

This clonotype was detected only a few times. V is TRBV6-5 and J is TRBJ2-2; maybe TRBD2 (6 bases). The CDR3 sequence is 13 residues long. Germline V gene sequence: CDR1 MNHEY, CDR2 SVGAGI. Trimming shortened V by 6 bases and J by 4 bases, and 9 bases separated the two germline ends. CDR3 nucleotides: TGTGCCAGCAGCGCGGGACCCACCGGGGAGCTGTTTTTT. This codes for CASSAGPTGELFF.

CDR3 bases: TGTGCCAGCAGTTACGGGGGGGCGGTAGATACGCAGTATTTT. This gives the protein CASSYGGAVDTQYF. J is TRBJ2-3 and V is TRBV6-5; a possible D gene is TRBD2 (7 bases). V dropped 2 bases and J dropped 5 bases, with 11 bases sitting between them. The CDR3 covers 14 residues. The germline V gene has CDR1 MNHEY and CDR2 SVGAGI.

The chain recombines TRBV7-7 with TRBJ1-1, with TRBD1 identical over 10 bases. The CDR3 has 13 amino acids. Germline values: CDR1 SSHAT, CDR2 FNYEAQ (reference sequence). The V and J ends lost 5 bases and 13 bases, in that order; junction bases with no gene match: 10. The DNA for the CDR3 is TGTGCCAGCAGCGAGGGGACAGGGGAAAGTCTTTTCTTT. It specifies CASSEGTGESLFF.

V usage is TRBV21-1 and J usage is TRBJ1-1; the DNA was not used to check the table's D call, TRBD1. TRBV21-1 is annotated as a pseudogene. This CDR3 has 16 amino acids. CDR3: CASTQWKRTMNTEAFF. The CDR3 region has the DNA TGTGCCAGCACCCAATGGAAGAGGACAATGAACACTGAAGCTTTCTTT.

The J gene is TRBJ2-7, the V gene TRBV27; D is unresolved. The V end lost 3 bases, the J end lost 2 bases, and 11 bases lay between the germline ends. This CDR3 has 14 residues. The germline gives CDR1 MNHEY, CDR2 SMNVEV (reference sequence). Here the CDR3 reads CASSFQGRTYEQYF. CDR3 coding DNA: TGTGCCAGCAGTTTTCAAGGAAGAACCTACGAGCAGTACTTC.

The CDR3 here is CASSPAFVNEKLFF. CDR3 nucleotide sequence: TGTGCCAGCAGCCCAGCATTCGTGAATGAAAAACTGTTTTTT. The gene calls are TRBV7-9 and TRBJ1-4; no clear D. The germline CDR1 and CDR2 sequences are SEHNR and FQNEAQ (reference sequence). V lost 5 bases and J lost 5, with 12 bases in between. The CDR3 totals 14 residues.